These 24 T cell receptor beta chains share one sample of origin, sequenced in a study of blood T cell repertoires in COVID-19. The protocol was immunoSEQ multiplex PCR, while the TCRdb copy is restricted to in-frame clones and leaves out a portion. Of 270,000 or so clones detected, around 81% appear once; the ten largest clones hold about 3.2%. The specimen was peripheral blood. The receptor source for this set is a woman aged 60-70 years with active or convalescent COVID-19.

J is TRBJ2-5 and V is TRBV10-3; the match to TRBD1 covers 7 bases. The V gene's germline CDR1 is ENHRY and CDR2 SYGVKD. The CDR3 has 13 residues. The V gene end was trimmed by 10 bases and the J gene end by 4 bases; junction bases not matched to a gene: 9. CDR3 bases: TGTGCCACCAGGACAGGCGGGCCAGAGACCCAGTACTTC. Its translation: CATRTGGPETQYF.

The chain links TRBV28 to TRBJ2-5; D might be TRBD1 (6 bases). V gave up 2 bases and J gave up 4 bases, with 14 bases separating them. The germline CDR1 and CDR2 sequences are MDHEN and SYDVKM. There are 15 residues in the CDR3. CDR3 coding DNA: TGTGCCAGCAGTTTAAGGCAGGGGTTACGAGAGACCCAGTACTTC. Its translation is CASSLRQGLRETQYF.

The chain couples TRBV6-4 to TRBJ1-5; TRBD1 is a possible D gene (6 bases). Trimming left V 4 bases short and J 7 bases short, with 17 bases between. The length of the CDR3 is 15 residues. Germline-derived CDR1 and CDR2 are MRHNA and SNTAGT. The CDR3 region is CASSGPDSSRQPQHF. The DNA for the CDR3 is TGTGCCAGCAGTGGTCCGGACAGTTCCAGACAGCCCCAGCATTTT.

The chain links TRBV13 to TRBJ1-4; D remains unclear. The CDR3 is 12 amino acids. V was trimmed by 5 bases and J by 8 bases, leaving 9 bases between them. The germline V gene has CDR1 PRHDT and CDR2 FYEKMQ (reference sequence). Here the CDR3 reads CASSGRNEKLFF. The CDR3, as DNA: TGTGCCAGCAGCGGGCGAAACGAAAAACTGTTTTTT.

This clone was seen ten or more times. This sequence joins TRBV2 and TRBJ2-3, with D uncertain. Trimming removed 1 base at V and 1 base at J, with 12 bases between. Germline V gives CDR1 SNHLY, CDR2 FYNNEI. There are 16 residues in the CDR3. The CDR3 DNA reads as TGTGCCAGCAGTGAAGGAGAGTATTCGGGCACAGATACGCAGTATTTT. It specifies CASSEGEYSGTDTQYF.

About this clone itself: In the same sample, other DNA sequences code for this CDR3. V is TRBV29-1 and J is TRBJ2-3; D is unresolved. The germline gives CDR1 SQVTM, CDR2 ANQGSEA. The germline V and J ends were trimmed by 2 bases and 1 base, with 4 bases remaining between them. The CDR3 has 12 amino acids. The CDR3 DNA reads as TGCAGCGTTGAAACAGGCACAGATACGCAGTATTTT. Translation gives CSVETGTDTQYF.

The CDR3, as DNA: TGTGCCAGTAGGGTGCCCGGGACAGGGGGCTTGAACACTGAAGCTTTCTTT. It is translated as CASRVPGTGGLNTEAFF. The chain employs TRBV19 and TRBJ1-1; 12 bases align to TRBD1. J lost 0 bases, V lost 6 bases, and 8 bases had no gene match. The CDR3 runs to 17 residues. Germline CDR1 LNHDA, CDR2 SQIVND (reference sequence).

The chain couples TRBV7-6 to TRBJ2-1; D is unresolved. The germline V gene has CDR1 SGHVS and CDR2 FNYEAQ. The V and J ends lost 6 bases and 9 bases respectively, with 12 bases between them. The CDR3 is 12 residues long. This CDR3 reads CASSVESGEQFF. The CDR3 nucleotides are TGTGCCAGCAGTGTTGAATCCGGTGAGCAGTTCTTC.

This chain joins TRBV19 and TRBJ2-3; the match to TRBD2 covers 10 bases. Germline assignment: CDR1 LNHDA and CDR2 SQIVND (reference sequence). Unmatched junction bases numbered 0, after V lost 6 bases and J lost 0 bases. The CDR3 extends over 14 amino acids. The CDR3 spells CASRTSGSTDTQYF. The CDR3 region has the DNA TGTGCCAGTAGGACTAGCGGGAGCACAGATACGCAGTATTTT.

This clone appeared a single time. The rearrangement links TRBV19 to TRBJ1-2; a possible D gene is TRBD1 (5 bases). Germline assignment: CDR1 LNHDA and CDR2 SQIVND (reference sequence). The CDR3 has 15 residues. V gave up 4 bases and J gave up 4 bases, with 16 bases separating them. The CDR3 DNA follows: TGTGCCAGTAGTAAAGGCGGAGCGGGGGGCTATGGCTACACCTTC. Protein sequence: CASSKGGAGGYGYTF.

The chain is built from TRBV6-1 and TRBJ1-6; D is uncertain. The CDR3 consists of 15 residues. V dropped 0 bases and J dropped 9 bases, with 12 bases sitting between them. Looked up from germline, CDR1 is MNHNS and CDR2 is SASEGT. The CDR3 here is CASSEAGGYRSPLHF. The CDR3 DNA sequence: TGTGCCAGCAGTGAAGCAGGAGGGTATCGTTCACCCCTCCACTTT.

The chain joins TRBV29-1 to TRBJ1-1, with D perhaps matching TRBD1 (5 bases). The germline V gene has CDR1 SQVTM and CDR2 ANQGSEA. V lost 4 bases and J lost 0, with 15 bases in between. The CDR3 is made up of 15 amino acids. CDR3 in amino acids: CSVAPRQSMNTEAFF. CDR3 DNA sequence: TGCAGCGTTGCCCCTAGACAGAGTATGAACACTGAAGCTTTCTTT.

For this clone: A read error may produce the germline difference seen at one junction end. The chain recombines TRBV6-1 with TRBJ2-5, with D unclear. This CDR3 is 14 amino acids long. Germline V gives CDR1 MNHNS, CDR2 SASEGT. The CDR3, as DNA: TGTGCCAGCAGCGAAGCCCTGGTTACTACGACCCAGTACTTC. This codes for CASSEALVTTTQYF.

The V and J genes are TRBV5-1 and TRBJ2-2; 9 bases map to TRBD2. In germline, CDR1 is SGHRS, CDR2 YFSETQ. The CDR3 extends over 18 amino acids. V was clipped by 0 bases and J by 2 bases; unmatched bases: 8. This CDR3 reads CASSLVLAGLRNTGELFF. As DNA, the CDR3 is TGCGCCAGCAGCTTGGTACTAGCGGGCCTCCGAAACACCGGGGAGCTGTTTTTT.

This sequence joins TRBV3-1 (or the pseudogene TRBV3-2) and TRBJ1-5, with D perhaps TRBD1 (5 bases). Trimming took off 1 base at V and 0 bases at J, with 16 bases between the two ends. The V gene's germline CDR1 is LGHDT and CDR2 YNNKEL (reference sequence). The CDR3 loop spans 18 amino acids. CDR3 loop: CASSQGFPGGISNQPQHF. CDR3 coding DNA: TGTGCCAGCAGCCAAGGGTTCCCGGGGGGTATTAGCAATCAGCCCCAGCATTTT.

The chain carries TRBV9 and TRBJ1-1; 9 nucleotides line up with TRBD1. This CDR3 contains 17 residues. V shed 2 bases and J 2 bases; nucleotides not matched to a gene: 10. CDR1 and CDR2 (germline): SGDLS, YYNGEE. CDR3: CASSVTGGNSLNTEAFF. As DNA, the CDR3 is TGTGCCAGCAGCGTGACAGGGGGTAACTCCTTAAACACTGAAGCTTTCTTT. Complete variable domain (other parts from reference TRBV9 and TRBJ1-1): DSGVTQTPKHLITATGQRVTLRCSPRSGDLSVYWYQQSLDQGLQFLIQYYNGEERAKGNILERFSAQQFPDLHSELNLSSLELGDSALYFCASSVTGGNSLNTEAFFGQGTRLTVV.

The chain employs TRBV3-1 (or the pseudogene TRBV3-2) and TRBJ1-2; TRBD1 aligns across 7 bases. The V gene's germline CDR1 is LGHDT and CDR2 YNNKEL (reference sequence). The CDR3 sequence is 15 residues long. V was clipped by 4 bases and J by 2 bases; unmatched bases: 7. CDR3 amino acids: CASSRIRTGNYGYTF. CDR3 DNA: TGTGCCAGCAGCCGCATACGGACAGGAAACTATGGCTACACCTTC.

This chain connects TRBV20-1 to TRBJ2-3; weak D call: TRBD1 (5 bases). CDR3 length equals 15 residues. The germline V gene encodes CDR1 DFQATT and CDR2 SNEGSKA (reference sequence). Trimming took 3 bases from V and 2 from J, leaving 15 bases between them. CDR3 sequence reads: CSASNQGVITDTQYF. CDR3 in DNA: TGCAGTGCTAGTAACCAGGGTGTTATCACAGATACGCAGTATTTT.

This clone appeared a single time. The rearrangement uses TRBV5-1 and TRBJ1-2; D remains ambiguous. The germline V gene has CDR1 SGHRS and CDR2 YFSETQ. The CDR3 length is 13 residues. Trimming shortened V by 1 base and J by 8 bases, and 12 bases separated the two germline ends. Written as DNA, the CDR3 is TGCGCCAGCAGCTTGATTAGTCTCTCCGGCTACACCTTC. Translation: CASSLISLSGYTF. The full variable domain, in which reference TRBV5-1 and TRBJ1-2 provide the parts outside the CDR3, is KAGVTQTPRYLIKTRGQQVTLSCSPISGHRSVSWYQQTPGQGLQFLFEYFSETQRNKGNFPGRFSGRQFSNSRSEMNVSTLELGDSALYLCASSLISLSGYTFGSGTRLTVV.

In DNA form, the CDR3 reads TGTGCCAGCAGGGACGGGACAGGAGAAAAGGAAAAACTGTTTTTT. This encodes CASRDGTGEKEKLFF. V gene TRBV6-6 combines with J gene TRBJ1-4; 8 nucleotides line up with TRBD1. CDR1 MNHNY and CDR2 SVGAGI come from the germline V gene (reference sequence). V shed 6 bases, J shed 8 bases, and the junction held 11 bases outside the gene matches. The CDR3 has 15 amino acids.

CDR3 bases: TGTGCCAGCAGCTCCCAGGCTTACTATGGCTACACCTTC. It specifies CASSSQAYYGYTF. The chain recombines TRBV5-6 with TRBJ1-2; D not certain. V was shortened by 3 bases and J by 3 bases, with 9 bases between the two germline ends. Germline V gene data show CDR1 as SGHDT and CDR2 as YYEEEE. CDR3 size: 13 residues.

The chain couples TRBV10-1 to TRBJ1-1; D is uncertain. CDR1 WNHNN and CDR2 SYGVQD come from the germline V gene (reference sequence). This CDR3 is built from 16 residues. V was pared by 2 bases and J by 8 bases, with 21 bases between. The CDR3 protein is CASSEILAGLNPEAFF. CDR3 nucleotides: TGCGCCAGCAGTGAGATACTTGCAGGCCTAAACCCCGAAGCTTTCTTT.

The gene calls are TRBV11-3 and TRBJ2-1, with 9 nucleotides matching TRBD1. The J segment lost 6 bases and the V segment lost 5 bases, leaving 8 bases of the junction unmatched. This CDR3 has 15 amino acids. CDR1 is SGHNT, CDR2 YENEEA, per germline. The CDR3 DNA is TGTGCCAGCAGCCCACAGGGGGCGAGTAGCAATGAGCAGTTCTTC. This encodes CASSPQGASSNEQFF.

Ten or more counts support this clone. In the same sample, other DNA sequences code for this CDR3. The chain couples TRBV6-5 to TRBJ1-1, with 8 bases aligning to TRBD1. CDR1 and CDR2 from the germline V gene are MNHEY and SVGAGI. Trimming took 5 bases from V and 1 from J; bases not matched to a gene: 3. The CDR3 totals 14 residues. CDR3 sequence (DNA): TGTGCCAGCAGTCGACAGGGGAGGAACACTGAAGCTTTCTTT. Translated: CASSRQGRNTEAFF.